This TCR beta chain was obtained from a study of Graves' ophthalmopathy and Graves' hyperthyroidism. At the level of the study: Upon initial diagnosis and before any treatment, peripheral blood was collected.

This clonotype appeared many times. Its antigen is not identified. With a duration under 3 months, ophthalmopathy in the donors showed moderate-to-severe activity, CAS ≥3 and NOSPECS ≥4. The diagnosis combined clinical symptoms, thyroxine, TRAb, thyroid ultrasound and orbital computed tomography scans. Study-wide points: The authors also found most expanded thyroid clonotypes above 0.001 frequency in blood.

J was trimmed by 2 bases and V by 3 bases; bases with no gene match: 2. This CDR3 comprises 14 residues. Scientists amplified the TCR beta CDR3 regions from RNA transcripts. RT-PCR was first run with HTBI primers, then multiplex PCR in a second round. Using its own MiXCR run on the multiplex PCR reads, TCRdb lists one record per CDR3 protein. Among about 210,000 distinct CDR3 sequences listed, 25% to 30% were seen once. The receptor was derived from a middle-aged man with Graves' ophthalmopathy. The chain recombines TRBV12-3 or TRBV12-4 with TRBJ2-7; 9 bases are a match to TRBD1. What was sequenced was peripheral blood. The CDR3 DNA is TGTGCCAGCAGTTTCGGGACAGGGACCTACGAGCAGTACTTC. It specifies CASSFGTGTYEQYF.